This T cell receptor (beta chain) derives from a study of a mutant IDH1 vaccine in newly diagnosed glioma. Study-wide context: Investigators started vaccination 4-6 weeks after radiotherapy alone, or with temozolomide cycles. Earlier therapy was either radiotherapy, temozolomide, or both, and most got both.

The protocol was immunoSEQ multiplex PCR, while the TCRdb copy is restricted to in-frame clones and leaves out a portion. The data contain under 45,000 clones, approximately 82% of them singletons. Concerning this clone itself: Antigen specificity is unknown.

The germline V gene has CDR1 MNHEY and CDR2 SMNVEV (reference sequence). Trimming took 3 bases from V and 8 from J, leaving 11 bases between them. There are 13 residues in the CDR3. Time point indicated: week 47, end of study. A single vaccine dose contained 300 ug of mutant IDH1 20-mer peptide, and topical imiquimod was used with it. This clonotype originated in a man in his late teens or twenties with glioma. Some clones in this sample may be carry-over from other donors' samples. This chain connects TRBV27 to TRBJ2-1; D ambiguous. This material consisted of PBMCs, taken from a glioma patient whose treatment included an IDH1 peptide vaccine. This chain's CDR3 is CASSFRVRYEQFF. CDR3 nucleotides: TGTGCCAGCAGTTTTAGGGTCAGGTATGAGCAGTTCTTC.